This is a list of T cell receptor beta chains from one sample in a study of blood T cell repertoires in COVID-19. Libraries were prepared by immunoSEQ multiplex PCR; TCRdb keeps only in-frame clonotypes and omits some of them. This sample has approximately 280,000 clones, with about 89% found just once. The sample comprised peripheral blood. The receptors originated from a man in his forties or fifties with acute or convalescent COVID-19. The CDR3 runs from the conserved cysteine through the conserved F or W. Each record gives: CDR3 DNA, CDR3 protein, clone size, V gene, D gene, J gene. D genes are given only for firm matches. Not every row has a clone size; where given, it reads once, few, many or a size class.

CDR3nt: TGTGCCAGCAGCCAACCGGGCGGGGGGAGCACAGATACGCAGTATTTT
CDR3aa: CASSQPGGGSTDTQYF
abundance: NA
v_gene: TRBV4-2
d_gene: TRBD2
j_gene: TRBJ2-3

CDR3nt: TGTGCCTGGAGTGGGACAGGAGGGTTACGTGGCTACACCTTC
CDR3aa: CAWSGTGGLRGYTF
abundance: NA
v_gene: TRBV30
d_gene: TRBD1
j_gene: TRBJ1-2

CDR3nt: TGTGCCAGCAGCTTAGGGACTTTCACCGGGGAGCTGTTTTTT
CDR3aa: CASSLGTFTGELFF
abundance: NA
v_gene: TRBV5-4
d_gene: NA
j_gene: TRBJ2-2

CDR3nt: TGTGCCAGCAGCTTCCGAGGTCTAGCGAGATACAATGAGCAGTTCTTC
CDR3aa: CASSFRGLARYNEQFF
abundance: once
v_gene: TRBV11-2
d_gene: NA
j_gene: TRBJ2-1

CDR3nt: TGTGCCAGCAGCCCCGAGGTCATGAACACTGAAGCTTTCTTT
CDR3aa: CASSPEVMNTEAFF
abundance: few
v_gene: TRBV11-2
d_gene: NA
j_gene: TRBJ1-1

CDR3nt: TGTGCCAGCGAGGAGAACACTGAAGCTTTCTTT
CDR3aa: CASEENTEAFF
abundance: NA
v_gene: TRBV6-5
d_gene: NA
j_gene: TRBJ1-1

CDR3nt: TGTGCCAGCTCTAACCAAAGACAGGGGGCTGGCGGGGAGCTGTTTTTT
CDR3aa: CASSNQRQGAGGELFF
abundance: NA
v_gene: TRBV7-6
d_gene: TRBD1
j_gene: TRBJ2-2

CDR3nt: TGCGCCAGCAGCTTTGGTACTAGCGGTTTCAATGAGCAGTTCTTC
CDR3aa: CASSFGTSGFNEQFF
abundance: NA
v_gene: TRBV5-1
d_gene: TRBD2
j_gene: TRBJ2-1

CDR3nt: TGTGCCAGCAGCTTGGACAGAAATCAGCCCCAGCATTTT
CDR3aa: CASSLDRNQPQHF
abundance: NA
v_gene: TRBV5-6
d_gene: NA
j_gene: TRBJ1-5

CDR3nt: TGTGCCAGCAGCTTACTAGGCGAAGAAAATACGCAGTATTTT
CDR3aa: CASSLLGEENTQYF
abundance: NA
v_gene: TRBV5-8
d_gene: NA
j_gene: TRBJ2-3

CDR3nt: TGTGCCACCAGTGATGCTTCACTAGCGGGGAGCTCCTACAATGAGCAGTTCTTC
CDR3aa: CATSDASLAGSSYNEQFF
abundance: NA
v_gene: TRBV24-1
d_gene: TRBD2
j_gene: TRBJ2-1

CDR3nt: TGTGCCAGCAGCTCCGGACAGGGTCTCACATCGGGGTATAATTCACCCCTCCACTTT
CDR3aa: CASSSGQGLTSGYNSPLHF
abundance: NA
v_gene: TRBV5-6
d_gene: TRBD1
j_gene: TRBJ1-6

CDR3nt: TGTGCCAGCAGCTTAGTTAGGCTAGCATACAATGAGCAGTTCTTC
CDR3aa: CASSLVRLAYNEQFF
abundance: NA
v_gene: TRBV7-8
d_gene: NA
j_gene: TRBJ2-1

CDR3nt: TGTGCCAGCAGCGCGGATGAGGGGGCAAACTATGGCTACACCTTC
CDR3aa: CASSADEGANYGYTF
abundance: NA
v_gene: TRBV5-4
d_gene: TRBD1
j_gene: TRBJ1-2

CDR3nt: TGTGCCAGCAGTCCTAGGGGGTCTTCTGGCTACACCTTC
CDR3aa: CASSPRGSSGYTF
abundance: NA
v_gene: TRBV2
d_gene: NA
j_gene: TRBJ1-2

CDR3nt: TGTGCCAGCAGCCCACAGGACAGCCCGTATCAGTTCTTC
CDR3aa: CASSPQDSPYQFF
abundance: NA
v_gene: TRBV7-9
d_gene: NA
j_gene: TRBJ2-1